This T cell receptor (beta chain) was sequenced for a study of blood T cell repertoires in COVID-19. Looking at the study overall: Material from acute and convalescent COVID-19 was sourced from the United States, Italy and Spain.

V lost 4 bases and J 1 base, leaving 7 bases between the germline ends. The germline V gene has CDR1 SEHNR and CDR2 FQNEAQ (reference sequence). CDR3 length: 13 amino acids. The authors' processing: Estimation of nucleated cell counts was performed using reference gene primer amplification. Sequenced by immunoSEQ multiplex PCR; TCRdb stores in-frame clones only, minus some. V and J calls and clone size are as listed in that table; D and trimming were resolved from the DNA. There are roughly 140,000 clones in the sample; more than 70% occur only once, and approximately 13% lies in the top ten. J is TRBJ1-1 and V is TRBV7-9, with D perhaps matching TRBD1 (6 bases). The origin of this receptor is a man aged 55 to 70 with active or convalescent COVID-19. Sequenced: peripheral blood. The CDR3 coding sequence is TGTGCCAGCAGCTGGGGACAGAACACTGAAGCTTTCTTT. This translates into CASSWGQNTEAFF.